A single sample gave rise to the 21 T cell receptor beta chains below, sequenced in a study of T cells in localized non-small cell lung cancer. Measured with immunoSEQ multiplex PCR; TCRdb has only the in-frame clones, and not every one. The sample lists roughly 20,000 clones; about 89% were seen once. Here the sequenced sample was peripheral blood, taken before any cancer treatment. These receptors came from a male donor aged 60 or older with stage I lung adenocarcinoma.

This clone was recorded a few times. The chain uses TRBV7-2 and TRBJ1-5; unclear D gene. This CDR3 spans 14 amino acids. V was clipped by 5 bases and J by 0 bases, with 8 bases between them. Looked up from germline, CDR1 is SGHTA and CDR2 is FQGNSA. Written as DNA, the CDR3 is TGTGCCAGCAGCGACACCCATAGCAATCAGCCCCAGCATTTT. It is translated as CASSDTHSNQPQHF.

This sequence joins TRBV27 and TRBJ2-7, with D possibly being TRBD2 (5 bases). V was shortened by 5 bases and J by 2 bases, with 13 bases between the two germline ends. There are 14 residues in the CDR3. Per the germline V gene, CDR1 is MNHEY and CDR2 is SMNVEV (reference sequence). CDR3 nucleotide sequence: TGTGCCAGCAGTCCCAGCGGCCCGACCTACGAGCAGTACTTC. Its protein is CASSPSGPTYEQYF.

The chain carries TRBV2 and TRBJ2-1; 7 nucleotides match TRBD1. The V segment lost 7 bases and the J segment 9 bases; nucleotides outside the gene matches: 9. The CDR3 is made up of 13 amino acids. The germline gives CDR1 SNHLY, CDR2 FYNNEI. CDR3 nucleotides: TGTGCCAGCATTGTCGGACAGGCAAGTGAGCAGTTCTTC. As protein: CASIVGQASEQFF.

The V gene is TRBV19, the J gene TRBJ2-7; perhaps D is TRBD1 or TRBD2 (5 bases each). This CDR3 contains 13 residues. V lost 4 bases, J lost 7 bases, and 14 bases lay in between. The germline gives CDR1 LNHDA, CDR2 SQIVND (reference sequence). CDR3 protein: CASSTSGRGEQYF. The CDR3 DNA is TGTGCCAGTAGTACGTCAGGGAGAGGGGAGCAGTACTTC.

This chain links TRBV30 with TRBJ1-5; D is uncertain. V lost 5 bases and J 0 bases, leaving 11 bases between the germline ends. The length of the CDR3 is 14 residues. Germline V gives CDR1 GTSNPN, CDR2 SVGIG (reference sequence). The CDR3 DNA reads TGTGCCTGGTCCGGCCAATATAGCAATCAGCCCCAGCATTTT. Translating it yields CAWSGQYSNQPQHF.

The chain joins TRBV29-1 to TRBJ2-5; 7 bases fit TRBD2. The V gene's germline CDR1 is SQVTM and CDR2 ANQGSEA. The CDR3 is 15 amino acids. Germline trimming cut 3 bases from V and 5 bases from J; bases unmatched to any gene: 12. The CDR3 reads CSVDSLTSLSETQYF. The CDR3 coding sequence is TGCAGCGTTGACTCACTGACTAGCTTATCGGAGACCCAGTACTTC.

This chain connects TRBV25-1 to TRBJ1-2; TRBD1 matches 11 bases. The CDR3 is 15 amino acids. With V trimmed by 8 bases and J by 2 bases, 7 bases remained unmatched. CDR1 MGHDK and CDR2 SYGVNS come from the germline V gene. The CDR3 sequence is CASQDRDRGNYGYTF. CDR3 bases: TGTGCCAGCCAAGACCGGGACAGGGGGAACTATGGCTACACCTTC.

The genes are TRBV6-6 and TRBJ1-1, with D unclear. The V end lost 5 bases, the J end lost 2 bases, and 15 bases lay between the germline ends. The CDR3 length is 15 residues. Germline CDR1 MNHNY, CDR2 SVGAGI (reference sequence). CDR3 nucleotides: TGTGCCAGCAGTCCGCGCGAGGATAAAAACACTGAAGCTTTCTTT. This codes for CASSPREDKNTEAFF.

The chain is built from TRBV15 and TRBJ2-2; D gene uncertain. There are 16 residues in the CDR3. V was pared by 0 bases and J by 2 bases, with 10 bases between. Germline-derived CDR1 and CDR2 are LNHNV and YYDKDF (reference sequence). The CDR3 nucleotides read TGTGCCACCAGCAGAGATACCGGGCCCAACACCGGGGAGCTGTTTTTT. This encodes CATSRDTGPNTGELFF.

The V call is TRBV28, the J call TRBJ2-2; 12 nucleotides line up with TRBD1. The V gene end was trimmed by 5 bases and the J gene end by 5 bases; junction bases not matched to a gene: 3. CDR1 and CDR2 (germline): MDHEN, SYDVKM. The CDR3 covers 15 residues. The CDR3 DNA reads TGTGCCAGCAGTGCGGGACAGGGGGCGACCGGGGAGCTGTTTTTT. This codes for CASSAGQGATGELFF.

The sample holds a few counts of this clone. The chain joins TRBV28 to TRBJ1-2, with D perhaps TRBD1 (5 bases). Germline CDR1 MDHEN, CDR2 SYDVKM. The CDR3 spans 16 residues. The V and J ends lost 3 bases and 4 bases respectively, with 18 bases between them. CDR3 residues: CASSFYPGLRSYGYTF. The DNA of the CDR3 is TGTGCCAGCAGTTTTTATCCGGGACTTAGATCCTATGGCTACACCTTC.

This chain joins TRBV7-4 and TRBJ2-7, with unresolved D. Germline V gives CDR1 SGHVT, CDR2 SQSDAQ. V lost 5 bases and J lost 2, with 10 bases in between. This CDR3 region has 13 residues. The CDR3 region is CASSPRGPYEQYF. In nucleotides, the CDR3 is TGTGCCAGCAGCCCACGAGGCCCCTACGAGCAGTACTTC.

The chain is built from TRBV4-3 and TRBJ1-4, with 7 bases aligning to TRBD1. The V gene's germline CDR1 is LGHNA and CDR2 YSLEER. The trim removed 2 bases at V and 4 bases at J, leaving 7 bases unmatched. The length of the CDR3 is 16 residues. This chain's CDR3 is CASSQRRTGRNEKLFF. CDR3 DNA sequence: TGCGCCAGCAGCCAACGTCGGACAGGACGTAATGAAAAACTGTTTTTT.

The V and J genes are TRBV30 and TRBJ2-7; D is unclear. Germline loops: CDR1 GTSNPN, CDR2 SVGIG (reference sequence). This CDR3 is 12 amino acids long. V was trimmed by 5 bases and J by 0 bases, leaving 8 bases between them. The CDR3 loop reads CAWAPASYEQYF. In DNA, the CDR3 is TGTGCCTGGGCCCCGGCCTCCTACGAGCAGTACTTC.

This sequence joins TRBV29-1 and TRBJ2-2; 7 bases fit TRBD1. J gave up 6 bases and V 4 bases, and 5 bases lay outside the gene matches. The CDR3 consists of 13 residues. CDR1 SQVTM and CDR2 ANQGSEA come from the germline V gene. The CDR3 here is CSVGFRGPGELFF. DNA for the CDR3: TGCAGCGTTGGTTTTAGGGGGCCCGGGGAGCTGTTTTTT.

The chain couples TRBV7-2 to TRBJ1-1, with D tentatively TRBD1 (5 bases). V was trimmed by 3 bases and J by 1 base, leaving 9 bases between them. Germline V CDR1 and CDR2: SGHTA, FQGNSA. The CDR3 contains 14 residues. CDR3 region: CASSLGGSNTEAFF. CDR3 nucleotide sequence: TGTGCCAGCAGCTTGGGGGGTTCGAACACTGAAGCTTTCTTT.

The chain carries TRBV5-1 and TRBJ2-3; TRBD1 might be the D (6 bases). CDR3 length equals 14 residues. The germline V gene has CDR1 SGHRS and CDR2 YFSETQ. V dropped 5 bases and J dropped 0 bases, with 10 bases sitting between them. The CDR3 protein is CASSRTASTDTQYF. CDR3 DNA: TGCGCCAGCAGTAGGACAGCTAGCACAGATACGCAGTATTTT.

CDR3 residues: CASSLDPIGQQYF. The CDR3 DNA reads as TGTGCCAGCAGCTTAGATCCAATTGGGCAGCAGTACTTC. The rearrangement joins TRBV11-3 to TRBJ2-7; unclear D gene. Germline V gene lookup returns CDR1 SGHNT and CDR2 YENEEA. V dropped 0 bases and J dropped 8 bases, with 11 bases sitting between them. This CDR3 is built from 13 residues.

This chain links TRBV5-1 with TRBJ1-1; maybe TRBD1 (6 bases). V dropped 4 bases and J dropped 2 bases, with 18 bases sitting between them. Germline CDR1 reads SGHRS; CDR2 reads YFSETQ. This CDR3 contains 16 residues. For the CDR3, the DNA is TGCGCCAGCAGCCCAGCGGTCCCACAGGGTAACACTGAAGCTTTCTTT. Protein product: CASSPAVPQGNTEAFF.

The chain has TRBV7-9 and TRBJ2-1, with TRBD2 identical over 9 bases. Trimming took 4 bases from V and 9 from J; bases not matched to a gene: 10. Germline lookup yields CDR1 SEHNR and CDR2 FQNEAQ (reference sequence). The CDR3 has 15 residues. CDR3 loop: CASSSLAGGQAEQFF. The CDR3 DNA follows: TGTGCCAGCAGCTCCTTGGCGGGAGGGCAGGCTGAGCAGTTCTTC.

The J gene is TRBJ2-7, the V gene TRBV14; perhaps TRBD2 as D (5 bases). This CDR3 is built from 16 residues. Germline V gene data show CDR1 as SGHDN and CDR2 as FVKESK. Trimming took 1 base from V and 0 from J, leaving 13 bases between them. DNA of the CDR3: TGTGCCAGCAGCCAAGTTTCCCGGGGAAGCTCCTACGAGCAGTACTTC. Its translation: CASSQVSRGSSYEQYF.